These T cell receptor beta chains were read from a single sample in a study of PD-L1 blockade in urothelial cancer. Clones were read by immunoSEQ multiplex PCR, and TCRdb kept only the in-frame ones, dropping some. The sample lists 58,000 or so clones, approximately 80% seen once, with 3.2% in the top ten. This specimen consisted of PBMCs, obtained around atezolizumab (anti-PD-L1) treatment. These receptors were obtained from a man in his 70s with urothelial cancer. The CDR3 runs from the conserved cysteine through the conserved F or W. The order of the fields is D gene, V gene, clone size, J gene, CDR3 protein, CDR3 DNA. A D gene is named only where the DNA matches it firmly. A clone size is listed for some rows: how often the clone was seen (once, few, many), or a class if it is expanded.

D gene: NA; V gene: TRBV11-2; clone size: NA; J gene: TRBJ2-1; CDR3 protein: CASSLALFNEQFF; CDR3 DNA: TGTGCCAGCAGCTTAGCCCTCTTCAATGAGCAGTTCTTC
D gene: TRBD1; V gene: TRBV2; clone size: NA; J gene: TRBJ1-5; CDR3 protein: CASSESGGWRQPQHF; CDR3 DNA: TGTGCCAGCAGTGAATCAGGGGGCTGGCGTCAGCCCCAGCATTTT
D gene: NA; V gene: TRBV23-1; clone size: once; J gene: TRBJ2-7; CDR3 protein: CASKYRDYEQYF; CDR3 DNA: TGCGCCAGCAAGTACAGGGATTACGAGCAGTACTTC
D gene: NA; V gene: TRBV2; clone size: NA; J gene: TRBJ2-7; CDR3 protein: CASTRQGISYEQYF; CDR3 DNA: TGTGCCAGCACCCGGCAGGGGATCTCCTACGAGCAGTACTTC
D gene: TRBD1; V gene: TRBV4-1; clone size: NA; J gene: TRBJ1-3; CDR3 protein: CASSQTGLEGNTIYF; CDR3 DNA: TGCGCCAGCAGCCAGACAGGGTTGGAAGGAAACACCATATATTTT
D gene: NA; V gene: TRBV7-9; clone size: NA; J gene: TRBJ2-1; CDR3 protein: CASSLGETGYNEQFF; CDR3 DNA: TGTGCCAGCAGCCTCGGAGAAACCGGATACAATGAGCAGTTCTTC
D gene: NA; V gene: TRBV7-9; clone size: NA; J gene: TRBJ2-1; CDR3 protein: CASSYRASSYNEQFF; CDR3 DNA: TGTGCCAGCAGCTACAGGGCTAGCTCCTACAATGAGCAGTTCTTC
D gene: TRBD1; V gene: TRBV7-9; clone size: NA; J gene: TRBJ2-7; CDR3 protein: CASSRTGYEQYF; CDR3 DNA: TGTGCCAGCAGCCGGACAGGGTACGAGCAGTACTTC
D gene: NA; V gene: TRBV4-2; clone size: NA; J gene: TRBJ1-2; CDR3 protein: CASSQVRGTDYGYTF; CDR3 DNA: TGTGCCAGCAGCCAAGTTAGGGGTACGGACTATGGCTACACCTTC
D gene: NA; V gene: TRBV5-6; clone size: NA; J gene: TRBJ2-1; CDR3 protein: CASSLWWQGGFVEQFF; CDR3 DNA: TGTGCCAGCAGCCTGTGGTGGCAGGGGGGATTTGTTGAGCAGTTCTTC
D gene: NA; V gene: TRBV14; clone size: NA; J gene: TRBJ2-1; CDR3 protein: CASSHGFPGLEYNEQFF; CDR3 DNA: TGTGCCAGCAGCCATGGATTTCCGGGACTTGAATACAATGAGCAGTTCTTC
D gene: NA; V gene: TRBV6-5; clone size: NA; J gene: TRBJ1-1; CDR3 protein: CASSRLADTEAFF; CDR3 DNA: TGTGCCAGCAGCCGGTTAGCGGACACTGAAGCTTTCTTT
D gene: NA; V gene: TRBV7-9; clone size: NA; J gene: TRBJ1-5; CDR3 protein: CASSLDGRGMDF; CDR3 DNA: TGTGCCAGCAGCTTAGATGGTAGGGGGATGGATTTT
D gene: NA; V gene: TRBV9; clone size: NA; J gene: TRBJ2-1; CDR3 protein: CASSVMGPVENEQFF; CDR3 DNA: TGTGCCAGCAGCGTAATGGGCCCGGTAGAAAATGAGCAGTTCTTC
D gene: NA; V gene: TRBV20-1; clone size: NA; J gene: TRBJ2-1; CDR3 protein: CSARDSRRTFF; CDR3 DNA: TGCAGTGCGAGGGACTCAAGGCGTACGTTCTTC
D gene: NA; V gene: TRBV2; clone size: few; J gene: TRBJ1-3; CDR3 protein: CASNRGFERNTIYF; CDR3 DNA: TGTGCCAGCAATCGGGGGTTCGAGAGAAACACCATATATTTT
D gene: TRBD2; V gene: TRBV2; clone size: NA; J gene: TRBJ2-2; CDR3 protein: CASKEIAGTGELFF; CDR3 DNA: TGTGCCAGCAAGGAGATAGCGGGAACCGGGGAGCTGTTTTTT
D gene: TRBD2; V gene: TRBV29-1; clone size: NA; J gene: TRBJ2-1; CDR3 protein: CSVKTSGNTEQFF; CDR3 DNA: TGCAGCGTTAAGACTAGCGGGAATACTGAGCAGTTCTTC
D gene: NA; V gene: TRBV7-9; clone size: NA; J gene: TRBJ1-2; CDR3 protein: CASSAGVGGYGYTF; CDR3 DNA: TGTGCCAGCAGCGCCGGGGTGGGGGGCTATGGCTACACCTTC
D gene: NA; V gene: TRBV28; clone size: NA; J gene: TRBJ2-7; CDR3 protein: CASSLSPYEQYF; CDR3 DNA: TGTGCCAGCAGTTTGAGCCCCTACGAGCAGTACTTC
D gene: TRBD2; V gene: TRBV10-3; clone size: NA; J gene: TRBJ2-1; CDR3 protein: CAIGREVYSYNEQFF; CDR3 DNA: TGTGCCATCGGCCGGGAGGTCTACTCCTACAATGAGCAGTTCTTC
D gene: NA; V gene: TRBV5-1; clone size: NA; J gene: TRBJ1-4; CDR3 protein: CASSVTPRGPNEKLFF; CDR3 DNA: TGCGCCAGCAGCGTAACCCCCAGGGGCCCTAATGAAAAACTGTTTTTT
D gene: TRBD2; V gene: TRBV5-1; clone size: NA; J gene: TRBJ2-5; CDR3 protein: CASSLGGLAGETQYF; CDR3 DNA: TGCGCCAGCAGCTTGGGGGGACTAGCGGGAGAGACCCAGTACTTC
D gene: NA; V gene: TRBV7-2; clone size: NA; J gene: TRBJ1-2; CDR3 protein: CASSLAAGVDYGYTF; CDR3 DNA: TGTGCCAGCAGCTTAGCGGCAGGGGTGGACTATGGCTACACCTTC
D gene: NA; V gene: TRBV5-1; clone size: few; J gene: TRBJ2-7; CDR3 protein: CASRFLQGTYEQYF; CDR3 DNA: TGCGCCAGCAGGTTCCTACAGGGAACCTACGAGCAGTACTTC
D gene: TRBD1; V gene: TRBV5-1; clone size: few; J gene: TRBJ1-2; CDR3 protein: CASSRTETGVSGYTF; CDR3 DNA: TGCGCCAGCAGCCGGACCGAGACAGGGGTTAGTGGCTACACCTTC
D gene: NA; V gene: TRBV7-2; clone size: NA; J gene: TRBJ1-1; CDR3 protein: CASSLAGGNTEAFF; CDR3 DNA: TGTGCCAGCAGCTTAGCCGGCGGCAACACTGAAGCTTTCTTT
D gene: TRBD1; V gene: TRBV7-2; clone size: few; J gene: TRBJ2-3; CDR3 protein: CASSQGQGVPTDTQYF; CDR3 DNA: TGTGCCAGCAGCCAGGGACAGGGGGTGCCCACAGATACGCAGTATTTT
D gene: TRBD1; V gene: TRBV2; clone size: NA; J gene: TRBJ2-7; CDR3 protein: CASSGTGLSQYF; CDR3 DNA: TGTGCCAGCAGCGGGACAGGGCTTTCGCAGTACTTC
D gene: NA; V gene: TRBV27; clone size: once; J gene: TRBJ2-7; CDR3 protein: CASRTRVLGEQYF; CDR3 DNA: TGTGCCAGCAGAACTAGGGTCCTCGGGGAGCAGTACTTC
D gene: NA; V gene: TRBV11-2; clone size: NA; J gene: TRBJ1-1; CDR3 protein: CASSAGTQNTEAFF; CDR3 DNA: TGTGCCAGCAGTGCCGGGACACAGAACACTGAAGCTTTCTTT
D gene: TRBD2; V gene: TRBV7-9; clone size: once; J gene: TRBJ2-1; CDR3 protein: CASSLRRKAGTISYNEQFF; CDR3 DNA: TGTGCCAGCAGCTTACGTCGGAAAGCGGGAACTATCTCCTACAATGAGCAGTTCTTC
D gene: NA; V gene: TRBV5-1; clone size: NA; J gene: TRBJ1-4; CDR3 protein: CASSLSAGVEKLFF; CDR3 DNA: TGCGCCAGCAGCTTGTCGGCAGGGGTCGAAAAACTGTTTTTT
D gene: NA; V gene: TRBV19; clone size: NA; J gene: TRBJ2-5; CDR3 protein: CASSARVAHQETQYF; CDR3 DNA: TGTGCCAGTAGTGCCAGGGTAGCCCATCAAGAGACCCAGTACTTC
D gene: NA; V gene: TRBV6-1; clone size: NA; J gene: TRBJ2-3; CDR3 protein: CASSISGSTDTQYF; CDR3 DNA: TGTGCCAGCAGTATAAGCGGGAGCACAGATACGCAGTATTTT
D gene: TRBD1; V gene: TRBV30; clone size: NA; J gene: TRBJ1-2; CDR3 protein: CAWSAQGAGGYTF; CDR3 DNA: TGTGCCTGGAGTGCACAGGGGGCCGGTGGCTACACCTTC
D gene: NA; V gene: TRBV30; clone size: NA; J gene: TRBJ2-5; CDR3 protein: CAWSVGATQYF; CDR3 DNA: TGTGCCTGGAGTGTGGGGGCGACCCAGTACTTC
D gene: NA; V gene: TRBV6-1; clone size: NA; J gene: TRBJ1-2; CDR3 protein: CASSADVYGYTF; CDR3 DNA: TGTGCCAGCTCCGCGGATGTTTATGGCTACACCTTC
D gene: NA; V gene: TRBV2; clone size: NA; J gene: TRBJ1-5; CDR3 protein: CASSELGNQPQHF; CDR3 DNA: TGTGCCAGCAGTGAACTAGGCAATCAGCCCCAGCATTTT
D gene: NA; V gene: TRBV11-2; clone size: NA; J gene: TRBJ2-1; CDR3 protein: CASSSPRGSYNEQFF; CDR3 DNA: TGTGCCAGCAGCTCCCCCCGGGGCTCCTACAATGAGCAGTTCTTC
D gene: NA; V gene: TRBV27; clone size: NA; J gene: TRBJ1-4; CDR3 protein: CASSPTATNEKLFF; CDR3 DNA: TGTGCCAGCAGTCCGACAGCAACTAATGAAAAACTGTTTTTT
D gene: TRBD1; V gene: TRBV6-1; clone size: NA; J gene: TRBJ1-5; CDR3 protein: CASRGTGRSNQPQHF; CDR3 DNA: TGTGCCAGCAGGGGGACAGGGCGAAGCAATCAGCCCCAGCATTTT
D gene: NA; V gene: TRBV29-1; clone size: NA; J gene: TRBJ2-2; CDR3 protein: CSVASGVVGELFF; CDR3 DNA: TGCAGCGTTGCTTCCGGGGTCGTGGGGGAGCTGTTTTTT
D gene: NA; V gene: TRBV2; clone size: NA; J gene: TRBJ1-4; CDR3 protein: CASSELGLSNEKLFF; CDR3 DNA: TGTGCCAGCAGTGAACTCGGTCTATCTAATGAAAAACTGTTTTTT
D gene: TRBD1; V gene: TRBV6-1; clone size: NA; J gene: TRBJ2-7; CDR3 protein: CASGTQQGAYEQYF; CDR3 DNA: TGTGCCAGCGGAACTCAACAGGGGGCCTACGAGCAGTACTTC
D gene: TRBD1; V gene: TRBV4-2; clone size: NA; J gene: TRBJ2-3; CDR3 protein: CASSQADRGNGGTDTQYF; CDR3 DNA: TGTGCCAGCAGCCAAGCTGACAGGGGGAATGGGGGCACAGATACGCAGTATTTT
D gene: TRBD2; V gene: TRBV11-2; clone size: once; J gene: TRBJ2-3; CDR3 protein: CASTKTSGSSDTQYF; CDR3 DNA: TGTGCCAGCACCAAAACTAGCGGGAGCTCAGATACGCAGTATTTT
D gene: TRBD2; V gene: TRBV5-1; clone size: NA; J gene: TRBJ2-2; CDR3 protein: CASSLPGTSETGELFF; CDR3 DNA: TGCGCCAGCAGCTTACCCGGGACTAGTGAGACCGGGGAGCTGTTTTTT
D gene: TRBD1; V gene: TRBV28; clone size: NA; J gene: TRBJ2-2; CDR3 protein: CASRGGDRATGELFF; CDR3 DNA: TGTGCCAGCAGAGGGGGGGACAGGGCCACCGGGGAGCTGTTTTTT
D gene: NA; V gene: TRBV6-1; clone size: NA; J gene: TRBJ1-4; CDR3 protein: CATADSRNEKLFF; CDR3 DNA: TGTGCCACAGCCGACAGCCGGAATGAAAAACTGTTTTTT
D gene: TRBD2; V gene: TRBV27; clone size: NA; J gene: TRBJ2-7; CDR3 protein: CASSFSTSGRAYEQYF; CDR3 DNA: TGTGCCAGCAGTTTTTCAACTAGCGGGAGGGCCTACGAGCAGTACTTC
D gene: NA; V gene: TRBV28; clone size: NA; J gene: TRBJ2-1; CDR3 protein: CASSPPNGGINEQFF; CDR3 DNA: TGTGCCAGCAGTCCCCCCAATGGGGGGATCAATGAGCAGTTCTTC
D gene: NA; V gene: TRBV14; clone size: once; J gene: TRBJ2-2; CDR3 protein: CASSQELNTGELFF; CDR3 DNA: TGTGCCAGCAGCCAAGAACTCAACACCGGGGAGCTGTTTTTT
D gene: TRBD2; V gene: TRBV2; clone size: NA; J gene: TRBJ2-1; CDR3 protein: CASTDRGGNEQFF; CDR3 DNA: TGTGCCAGTACAGACCGCGGGGGCAATGAGCAGTTCTTC
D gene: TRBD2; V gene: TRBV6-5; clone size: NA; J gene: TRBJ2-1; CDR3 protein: CASRSSGTSYNEQFF; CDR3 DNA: TGTGCCAGCAGATCTAGCGGGACTTCCTACAATGAGCAGTTCTTC
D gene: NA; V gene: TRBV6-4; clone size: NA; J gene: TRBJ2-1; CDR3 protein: CASSDSFLDNEQFF; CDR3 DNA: TGTGCCAGCAGTGACTCTTTCCTAGACAATGAGCAGTTCTTC
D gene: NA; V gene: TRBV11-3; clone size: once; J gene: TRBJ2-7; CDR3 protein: CASSSSWAGSEQYF; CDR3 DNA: TGTGCCAGCAGCTCAAGTTGGGCGGGAAGCGAGCAGTACTTC
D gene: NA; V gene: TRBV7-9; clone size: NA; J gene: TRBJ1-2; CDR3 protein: CASTPVNYGYTF; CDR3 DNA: TGTGCCAGCACCCCGGTTAACTATGGCTACACCTTC
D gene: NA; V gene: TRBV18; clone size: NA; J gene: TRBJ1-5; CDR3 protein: CASSLGPGNQPQHF; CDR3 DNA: TGTGCCAGCTCACTGGGGCCCGGCAATCAGCCCCAGCATTTT
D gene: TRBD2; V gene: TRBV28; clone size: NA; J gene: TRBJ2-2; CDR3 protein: CASRGGLGNTGELFF; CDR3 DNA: TGTGCCAGCAGGGGGGGGTTAGGGAACACCGGGGAGCTGTTTTTT